This T cell receptor beta chain derives from a study of T cells after yellow fever vaccination. Study in general: The authors prepared low-cell-number fractions using SMART-Seq v4 Ultra Low Input. Study results and caveats: The booster response re-showed most primary clones: 96% CD4, around 87% CD8. Contaminants from the bulk population, in the form of abundant clonotypes, could be found in FACS-sorted repertoires.

To note about this clonotype: Antigen specificity is unknown.

It was through 5'RACE template switching that TCR cDNA was made, with a universal primer site and UMIs added. MiXCR, run by TCRdb on the 5' RACE reads, gives a single entry per CDR3 protein. The sample shows roughly 250,000 distinct CDR3 sequences, 10% to 15% of them seen only once. The source was CD4+ T cells sorted from PBMCs, collected 45 days after the yellow fever booster vaccination. This clonotype was obtained from a young man who received the YFV17D yellow fever vaccine.

CDR3 in DNA: TGCGCCAGCGGTCGGACAGGGGGCGTCTACGAGCAGTACTTC. It encodes CASGRTGGVYEQYF. The chain links TRBV5-1 to TRBJ2-7; 11 nucleotides agree with TRBD1. This CDR3 comprises 14 residues. Per germline, CDR1 SGHRS and CDR2 YFSETQ. With V trimmed by 7 bases and J by 3 bases, 6 bases remained unmatched.